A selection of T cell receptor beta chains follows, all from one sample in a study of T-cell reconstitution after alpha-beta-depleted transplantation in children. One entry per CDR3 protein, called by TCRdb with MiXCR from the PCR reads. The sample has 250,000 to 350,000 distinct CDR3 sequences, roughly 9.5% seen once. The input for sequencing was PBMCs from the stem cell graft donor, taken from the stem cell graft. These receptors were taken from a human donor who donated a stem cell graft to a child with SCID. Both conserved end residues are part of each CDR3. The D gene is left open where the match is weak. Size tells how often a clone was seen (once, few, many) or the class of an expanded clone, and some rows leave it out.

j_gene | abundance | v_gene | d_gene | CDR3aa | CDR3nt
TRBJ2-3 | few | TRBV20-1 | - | CSAPLGERDTQYF | TGCAGTGCCCCCTTGGGGGAAAGAGATACGCAGTATTTT
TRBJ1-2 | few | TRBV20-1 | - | CSARGSAPDYGYTF | TGCAGTGCTAGAGGGTCGGCCCCCGACTATGGCTACACCTTC
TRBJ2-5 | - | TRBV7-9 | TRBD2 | CASRGLAGDQETQYF | TGTGCCAGCAGGGGACTAGCGGGGGATCAGGAGACCCAGTACTTC
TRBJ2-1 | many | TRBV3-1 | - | CASSQRVNEQFF | TGTGCCAGCAGCCAACGCGTAAATGAGCAGTTCTTC
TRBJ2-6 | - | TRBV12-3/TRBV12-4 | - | CASSSSAGANVLTF | TGTGCCAGCAGTTCATCCGCTGGGGCCAACGTCCTGACTTTC
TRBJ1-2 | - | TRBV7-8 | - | CASSLNLRVDGYTF | TGTGCCAGCAGCCTCAACTTGCGGGTGGATGGCTACACCTTC
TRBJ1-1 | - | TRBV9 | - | CASSFRGGDTEAFF | TGTGCCAGCAGCTTTCGGGGGGGTGACACTGAAGCTTTCTTT
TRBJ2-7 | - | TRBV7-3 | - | CASSLEVGYEQYF | TGTGCCAGCAGCTTAGAAGTGGGCTACGAGCAGTACTTC
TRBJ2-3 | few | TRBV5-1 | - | CASSLEHRSTDTQYF | TGCGCCAGCAGCTTGGAACACAGAAGCACAGATACGCAGTATTTT
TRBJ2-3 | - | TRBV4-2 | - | CASSPRGGGQTDTQYF | TGTGCCAGCAGCCCTCGAGGGGGGGGCCAGACAGATACGCAGTATTTT
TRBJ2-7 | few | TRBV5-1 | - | CASSSGDISSYEQYF | TGCGCCAGCAGCTCGGGGGACATTAGTTCCTACGAGCAGTACTTC
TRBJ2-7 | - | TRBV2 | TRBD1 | CAGAGQGPYEQYF | TGTGCCGGCGCGGGACAGGGCCCCTACGAGCAGTACTTC
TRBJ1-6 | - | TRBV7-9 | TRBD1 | CASSQQGNGSPLHF | TGTGCCAGCAGCCAACAGGGGAATGGTTCACCCCTCCACTTT
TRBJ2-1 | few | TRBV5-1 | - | CASSLGQASYNEQFF | TGCGCCAGCAGCTTGGGCCAGGCCTCCTACAATGAGCAGTTCTTC
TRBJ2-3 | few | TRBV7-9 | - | CASSLAVESGTQYF | TGTGCCAGCAGCTTAGCTGTGGAAAGCGGTACGCAGTATTTT